A single sample gave rise to the 9 T cell receptor beta chains below, sequenced in a study of blood T cell repertoires in COVID-19. TCRdb keeps only in-frame clones here, not all; method: immunoSEQ multiplex PCR. The sample contains approximately 85,000 clones, approximately 75% of which appear only once. Sequenced sample: peripheral blood. The source is a human donor in a cohort sampled during active COVID-19.

The chain couples TRBV7-6 to TRBJ1-1, with 7 bases matching TRBD1. Losses at the gene ends were 2 bases for V and 1 base for J; bases not matched to a gene: 10. Germline assignment: CDR1 SGHVS and CDR2 FNYEAQ. The CDR3 has 17 amino acids. CDR3 in amino acids: CASSLRAGTAKNTEAFF. The CDR3 bases are TGTGCCAGCAGCTTACGAGCCGGGACAGCCAAGAACACTGAAGCTTTCTTT. Supplemented by reference TRBV7-6 and TRBJ1-1, the full variable domain reads GAGVSQSPRYKVTKRGQDVALRCDPISGHVSLYWYRQALGQGPEFLTYFNYEAQQDKSGLPNDRFSAERPEGSISTLTIQRTEQRDSAMYRCASSLRAGTAKNTEAFFGQGTRLTVV.

This chain connects TRBV3-1 (or the pseudogene TRBV3-2) to TRBJ2-7, with D perhaps TRBD1 (6 bases). V was pared by 4 bases and J by 6 bases, with 19 bases between. Germline loops: CDR1 LGHDT, CDR2 YNNKEL (reference sequence). There are 15 residues in the CDR3. The CDR3 reads CASSPQGKALGEQYF. The CDR3 DNA reads as TGTGCCAGCAGCCCCCAGGGGAAAGCGTTAGGCGAGCAGTACTTC.

This chain links TRBV24-1 with TRBJ2-1; 10 bases are shared with TRBD2. Germline values: CDR1 KGHDR, CDR2 SFDVKD. Trimming took 4 bases from V and 3 from J; bases not matched to a gene: 5. The CDR3 runs 16 residues. The CDR3 protein is CATSDYTSGDYNEQFF. In DNA, the CDR3 is TGTGCCACCAGTGACTATACTAGCGGGGACTACAATGAGCAGTTCTTC.

This clone showed up just once. The chain recombines TRBV18 with TRBJ2-5; D may be TRBD2 (5 bases). Trimming cost V 0 bases and J 5 bases, with 16 bases left between them. This CDR3 contains 16 residues. The germline CDR1 and CDR2 sequences are KGHSH and LQKENI. CDR3: CASSPPVVKPGETQYF. The CDR3 DNA reads as TGTGCCAGCTCACCACCGGTGGTGAAGCCGGGGGAGACCCAGTACTTC.

V is TRBV6-4 and J is TRBJ2-5, with D perhaps TRBD2 (5 bases). Trimming removed 4 bases from V and 4 bases from J, with 10 bases in between. The CDR3 is 13 residues long. Germline values: CDR1 MRHNA, CDR2 SNTAGT. This CDR3 is CASSGAVGETQYF. Written as DNA, the CDR3 is TGTGCCAGCAGTGGAGCGGTCGGAGAGACCCAGTACTTC.

The chain couples TRBV21-1 to TRBJ2-7; TRBD1, as called in the table, went unchecked against the DNA. TRBV21-1 is a pseudogene segment. CDR3 length: 15 residues. The CDR3 nucleotides read TGTGCCAGCAGAGCCGGGACAGGGTATGCCTACGAGCAGTACTTC. This codes for CASRAGTGYAYEQYF.

The chain carries TRBV6-5 and TRBJ2-1; 15 positions agree with TRBD2. The CDR3 runs to 16 residues. After removal of 2 bases from V and 10 bases from J, the junction contained 6 bases not matched to a gene. Germline assignment: CDR1 MNHEY and CDR2 SVGAGI. CDR3 amino acids: CASSYQGLAGGNEQFF. The CDR3 nucleotides are TGTGCCAGCAGTTACCAGGGACTAGCGGGGGGCAACGAGCAGTTCTTC.

The sample holds one count of this clone. This chain connects TRBV7-2 to TRBJ1-2; the D gene is possibly TRBD1 (6 bases). The V gene's germline CDR1 is SGHTA and CDR2 FQGNSA. With 5 bases removed from V and 5 bases from J, the gap between germline ends came to 12 bases. The length of the CDR3 is 13 residues. CDR3 residues: CASSLTGMYGYTF. CDR3 sequence (DNA): TGTGCCAGCAGCCTTACAGGGATGTATGGCTACACCTTC.

The gene calls are TRBV6-5 and TRBJ2-7; 7 bases match TRBD2. The V gene end was trimmed by 5 bases and the J gene end by 6 bases; junction bases not matched to a gene: 10. The CDR3 runs to 14 residues. Germline V gives CDR1 MNHEY, CDR2 SVGAGI. This chain's CDR3 is CASSTWTRSVEQYF. CDR3 nucleotide sequence: TGTGCCAGCAGTACATGGACTAGGTCCGTCGAGCAGTACTTC.